These 26 T cell receptor beta chains came from one sample sequenced in a study of cytomegalovirus exposure and HLA in healthy donors (dated by TCRdb to about 2017). Library prep was done by the immunoSEQ multiplex PCR assay. For the multiplex PCR, a mixture combining 60 forward primers for TCR Vbeta segments and 13 reverse primers for TCR Jbeta segments was used. Entries here come from immuneACCESS through TCRdb and include only in-frame sequences with V and J called. Some clones fail to appear in such tables; in the studies checked, an unresolved V gene covers under half of the shortfall, and the cause of the remainder is unknown. The table for this sample lists 70,000 to 95,000 clones; 62% of them were counted only once. The ten largest clonotypes hold approximately 5.8% of the sample. The source material was PBMCs. The source of these receptors is a woman in her twenties or thirties in good health and CMV-seropositive.

V and J are TRBV9 and TRBJ2-6; tentatively, D is TRBD1 (6 bases). The CDR3 spans 19 residues. The V end lost 0 bases, the J end lost 0 bases, and 16 bases lay between the germline ends. Germline CDR1 and CDR2: SGDLS and YYNGEE. CDR3 protein: CASSVGGAGVPSGANVLTF. CDR3 coding DNA: TGTGCCAGCAGCGTAGGAGGGGCAGGGGTGCCCTCTGGGGCCAACGTCCTGACTTTC.

This clone has only one observation. The CDR3 loop reads CASSHGGGDSGNTIYF. CDR3 nucleotide sequence: TGCGCCAGCAGCCACGGGGGGGGTGACTCTGGAAACACCATATATTTT. The V call is TRBV5-1, the J call TRBJ1-3; TRBD1 might be the D (5 bases). Trimming shortened V by 4 bases and J by 0 bases, and 14 bases separated the two germline ends. Germline CDR1 and CDR2: SGHRS and YFSETQ. This CDR3 spans 16 amino acids.

This chain links TRBV19 with TRBJ1-6; no firm D call. Germline V gene sequence: CDR1 LNHDA, CDR2 SQIVND (reference sequence). This CDR3 comprises 12 residues. V lost 6 bases, J lost 7 bases, and 7 bases lay in between. The CDR3 nucleotides are TGTGCCAGTAGAGCATTAAATTCACCCCTCCACTTT. This sequence encodes CASRALNSPLHF.

This clone was observed a single time. The rearrangement uses TRBV7-8 and TRBJ1-6; tentative D call: TRBD1 (5 bases). There are 15 residues in the CDR3. Germline-derived CDR1 and CDR2 are SGHVS and FQNEAQ. V dropped 6 bases and J dropped 5 bases, with 14 bases sitting between them. CDR3 DNA sequence: TGTGCCAGCAGGCCAGCGACAGTAAATAATTCACCCCTCCACTTT. Encoded protein: CASRPATVNNSPLHF.

The V call is TRBV18, the J call TRBJ2-3; 11 positions match TRBD2. Germline-derived CDR1 and CDR2 are KGHSH and LQKENI. V lost 1 base to trimming and J lost 4 bases; unmatched junction nucleotides: 4. The CDR3 extends over 16 amino acids. The CDR3 DNA reads as TGTGCCAGCTCACCACGACTAGCGGGAAGTTCAGATACGCAGTATTTT. It specifies CASSPRLAGSSDTQYF.

J is TRBJ2-5 and V is TRBV9, with D possibly matching TRBD2 (6 bases). This CDR3 spans 15 amino acids. Trimming shortened V by 3 bases and J by 7 bases, and 19 bases separated the two germline ends. The V gene's germline CDR1 is SGDLS and CDR2 YYNGEE. This chain's CDR3 is CASSAGDGGEWTQYF. CDR3 nucleotide sequence: TGTGCCAGCAGCGCCGGGGACGGAGGGGAGTGGACCCAGTACTTC.

The J gene is TRBJ2-1, the V gene TRBV2; 8 positions match TRBD2. CDR3 length: 16 amino acids. V shed 7 bases and J 5 bases; nucleotides not matched to a gene: 13. The V gene's germline CDR1 is SNHLY and CDR2 FYNNEI. CDR3 DNA: TGTGCCAGCATACTTAGCGGGATCCAAAGAAACAATGAGCAGTTCTTC. This gives the protein CASILSGIQRNNEQFF.

The chain couples TRBV9 to TRBJ2-3; the D gene is possibly TRBD1 (6 bases). Per germline, CDR1 SGDLS and CDR2 YYNGEE. V was clipped by 4 bases and J by 3 bases, with 18 bases between them. This CDR3 contains 16 residues. The DNA for the CDR3 is TGTGCCAGCAGCCCTTCCCAGGGGTGGGGTACAGATACGCAGTATTTT. Protein sequence: CASSPSQGWGTDTQYF.

This clone has more than one count but fewer than ten. The genes are TRBV18 and TRBJ2-5; TRBD2 is a possible D gene (7 bases). The CDR3 has 14 amino acids. The V gene's germline CDR1 is KGHSH and CDR2 LQKENI. V was shortened by 2 bases and J by 4 bases, with 11 bases between the two germline ends. The CDR3 sequence: CASSPGGAPETQYF. In DNA, the CDR3 is TGTGCCAGCTCACCAGGGGGGGCCCCAGAGACCCAGTACTTC.

This rearrangement joins TRBV28 to TRBJ2-2, with unresolved D. The CDR3 is 12 residues long. V was shortened by 6 bases and J by 5 bases, with 7 bases between the two germline ends. CDR1 and CDR2 from the germline V gene are MDHEN and SYDVKM. For the CDR3, the DNA is TGTGCCAGCAGCCGGAGTACCGGGGAGCTGTTTTTT. This sequence encodes CASSRSTGELFF.

The V and J genes are TRBV7-6 and TRBJ1-5, with D unresolved. There are 14 residues in the CDR3. V was cut by 5 bases and J by 2 bases, with 10 bases left in between. In germline, CDR1 is SGHVS, CDR2 FNYEAQ. CDR3: CASSPEYGNQPQHF. CDR3 DNA: TGTGCCAGCAGCCCCGAGTATGGCAATCAGCCCCAGCATTTT.

J is TRBJ1-1 and V is TRBV10-3; D not resolved. The germline V gene has CDR1 ENHRY and CDR2 SYGVKD. Deletions cut 0 bases from V and 6 bases from J, with 8 bases between. The length of the CDR3 is 13 residues. CDR3 sequence: CAISESISAEAFF. The CDR3 DNA reads TGTGCCATCAGTGAGTCGATTAGTGCTGAAGCTTTCTTT.

The chain links TRBV9 to TRBJ2-1, with a possible D match to TRBD2 (5 bases). The CDR3 contains 15 residues. V lost 0 bases and J 2 bases, leaving 9 bases between the germline ends. Germline assignment: CDR1 SGDLS and CDR2 YYNGEE. The CDR3 nucleotides read TGTGCCAGCAGCGTAGGGGTGACTACCTACAATGAGCAGTTCTTC. As protein: CASSVGVTTYNEQFF.

The chain joins TRBV6-1 to TRBJ1-2, with D unresolved. With 0 bases removed from V and 1 base from J, the gap between germline ends came to 12 bases. The CDR3 spans 16 residues. Germline CDR1 MNHNS, CDR2 SASEGT. Here the CDR3 reads CASSEATGFYNYGYTF. CDR3 in DNA: TGTGCCAGCAGTGAAGCGACGGGGTTTTATAACTATGGCTACACCTTC.

CDR3 nucleotides: TGCGCCAGCAGGGGACAGATGAACACCGGGGAGCTGTTTTTT. Protein sequence: CASRGQMNTGELFF. This chain connects TRBV5-1 to TRBJ2-2, with 7 bases lining up with TRBD1. Germline CDR1 is SGHRS and CDR2 is YFSETQ. V gave up 5 bases and J gave up 1 base; unmatched junction bases: 2. This CDR3 has 14 amino acids.

This clone came up a few times. Other DNA variants within this sample encode the same CDR3. The gene calls are TRBV6-5 and TRBJ1-3; D gene ambiguous. Trimming left V 3 bases short and J 0 bases short, with 6 bases between. Germline CDR1 and CDR2: MNHEY and SVGAGI. This CDR3 contains 14 residues. The CDR3 DNA sequence: TGTGCCAGCAGTTATCTCAGCTCTGGAAACACCATATATTTT. Translated, it gives CASSYLSSGNTIYF.

The V and J genes are TRBV19 and TRBJ2-7, with 9 bases aligning to TRBD1. V was clipped by 5 bases and J by 2 bases; unmatched bases: 10. The CDR3 length is 16 residues. Germline-derived CDR1 and CDR2 are LNHDA and SQIVND (reference sequence). Here the CDR3 DNA reads TGTGCCAGTAGTCCCTACGGGACAGGGAACCCCTACGAGCAGTACTTC. Translating it yields CASSPYGTGNPYEQYF.

This clone was counted a few times. The chain employs TRBV9 and TRBJ2-5; D might be TRBD1 (6 bases). CDR3 size: 13 residues. V was clipped by 3 bases and J by 4 bases, with 10 bases between them. Germline CDR1 is SGDLS and CDR2 is YYNGEE. The CDR3 here is CASSAGTSETQYF. The DNA of the CDR3 is TGTGCCAGCAGCGCCGGGACATCAGAGACCCAGTACTTC. Looking up the rest from reference TRBV9 and TRBJ2-5 gives the full variable domain: DSGVTQTPKHLITATGQRVTLRCSPRSGDLSVYWYQQSLDQGLQFLIQYYNGEERAKGNILERFSAQQFPDLHSELNLSSLELGDSALYFCASSAGTSETQYFGPGTRLLVL.

This clone has only one observation. A read error may produce the germline difference seen at one junction end. The sample has other DNA sequences that encode this CDR3 too. The genes are TRBV29-1 and TRBJ1-1; perhaps TRBD1 as D (5 bases). This CDR3 comprises 14 residues. Germline V gene sequence: CDR1 SQVTM, CDR2 ANQGSEA. CDR3 nucleotide sequence: TGCAGCGCCCTCGGGGGACGGACGAACACTGAGGCTTTCTTT. Translating it yields CSALGGRTNTEAFF.

This chain uses TRBV19 with TRBJ2-5; TRBD2 might be the D (7 bases). The germline gives CDR1 LNHDA, CDR2 SQIVND (reference sequence). V lost 7 bases and J 0 bases, leaving 15 bases between the germline ends. The CDR3 length is 15 residues. The CDR3 sequence: CASTRGGGYQETQYF. The CDR3 nucleotides are TGTGCCAGTACTCGAGGGGGGGGCTACCAAGAGACCCAGTACTTC.

The CDR3 protein is CASSPEIPHEQYF. The CDR3 DNA follows: TGTGCCAGCTCCCCCGAGATCCCCCACGAGCAGTACTTC. The chain employs TRBV13 and TRBJ2-7; D is ambiguous. This CDR3 comprises 13 residues. V lost 8 bases to trimming and J lost 5 bases, with 16 bases between them. Looked up from germline, CDR1 is PRHDT and CDR2 is FYEKMQ (reference sequence).

Concerning this clone: A read error may produce the germline difference seen at one junction end. V gene TRBV19 combines with J gene TRBJ1-2; D ambiguous. Germline V gene sequence: CDR1 LNHDA, CDR2 SQIVND (reference sequence). The CDR3 is 12 residues long. CDR3 in DNA: TGTGCCAGTAAGGCAGGTTCCTATGGCTACCCCTTC. Translating it yields CASKAGSYGYPF.

The chain recombines TRBV2 with TRBJ2-3, with D possibly matching TRBD2 (6 bases). V was cut by 6 bases and J by 6 bases, with 28 bases left in between. Germline CDR1 is SNHLY and CDR2 is FYNNEI. This CDR3 spans 18 amino acids. Here the CDR3 DNA reads TGTGCCAGCAGCTTCCGTCCATCGGGACTTCCGGGGGAGGATACGCAGTATTTT. Amino acid sequence: CASSFRPSGLPGEDTQYF.

As DNA, the CDR3 is TGTGCCTGGACCGAGGGCCCGAACACTGAAGCTTTCTTT. As protein: CAWTEGPNTEAFF. This chain uses TRBV30 with TRBJ1-1; D remains unclear. Trimming pared 4 bases from V and 1 base from J, leaving 10 bases between. This CDR3 has 13 residues. CDR1 GTSNPN and CDR2 SVGIG come from the germline V gene (reference sequence).

The chain is built from TRBV5-1 and TRBJ2-2, with TRBD1 identical over 7 bases. The CDR3 extends over 15 amino acids. Germline V gene data show CDR1 as SGHRS and CDR2 as YFSETQ. V was clipped by 4 bases and J by 0 bases; unmatched bases: 3. CDR3 region: CASSTGQANTGELFF. Here the CDR3 DNA reads TGCGCCAGCAGCACCGGACAGGCGAACACCGGGGAGCTGTTTTTT.

In regard to this clone: The junction departs from germline at one end; a sequencing error may be responsible. The V gene is TRBV28, the J gene TRBJ2-7; 16 nucleotides line up with TRBD2. CDR1 and CDR2 from the germline V gene are MDHEN and SYDVKM. The CDR3 is 14 amino acids. The CDR3 DNA reads TGTGCCAGCAGGCCGGGACTAGCGGGGGGGAGCTGGGACTTC. Encoded protein: CASRPGLAGGSWDF.